The sequence of this T cell receptor (beta chain) was determined in a study of cytomegalovirus exposure and HLA in healthy donors. Researchers ran the PCR with 60 Vbeta and 13 Jbeta primers. The assay was immunoSEQ multiplex PCR, and TCRdb's table has in-frame clones only and misses some. Of some 120,000 clones in the sample, around 8.5% are singletons; the top ten hold under 7%. This clone was observed a few times. Sequenced sample: PBMCs. The receptor comes from a man aged 35 to 55 in good health and CMV-seronegative.

The CDR3 DNA follows: TGTGCCAGTAGTATCGTAGGGGGGGCTGAGCAGTTCTTC. Its translation is CASSIVGGAEQFF. J is TRBJ2-1 and V is TRBV19, with D possibly matching TRBD2 (7 bases). With 3 bases removed from V and 9 bases from J, the gap between germline ends came to 12 bases. This CDR3 is 13 amino acids long. Germline V gene sequence: CDR1 LNHDA, CDR2 SQIVND (reference sequence).